A selection of T cell receptor beta chains follows, all from one sample in a study of T cells expressing NK-cell markers. TCRdb reprocessed the 5' RACE reads; each CDR3 protein has one entry and no DNA is given. This sample's clone table lists roughly 110,000 distinct CDR3 sequences. Sequencing was performed on blood T cells: a sorted CD56 or NKG2C T cell subset, CD4+ or CD8+ T cells, or bulk PBMC T cells (not recorded which). These TCRs come from a woman aged 18-69 years in good health. CDR3s include the opening cysteine and the closing phenylalanine or tryptophan. The order of the fields is J gene, V gene, CDR3 protein.

TRBJ2-7	TRBV28	CASSFLATVLYEQYF
TRBJ2-2	TRBV6-4	CASSPTGTTGELFF
TRBJ2-5	TRBV4-3	CASSQEVGIQETQYF
TRBJ1-6	TRBV4-2	CASSQESRAGNSPLHF
TRBJ2-4	TRBV7-8	CASSPRPVPVNIQYF
TRBJ1-1	TRBV4-1	CASSQEGQGWRVNTEAFF
TRBJ1-5	TRBV12-3/TRBV12-4	CASSRGGSGNQPQHF
TRBJ1-1	TRBV20-1	CSARGPSGTKNTEAFF
TRBJ1-5	TRBV27	CASSYSLSNQPQHF
TRBJ2-2	TRBV15	CATGDEGTGELFF
TRBJ2-1	TRBV7-9	CAGRAAGNNEQFF
TRBJ2-1	TRBV6-4	CASSPMGGTNEQFF
TRBJ2-1	TRBV20-1	CSAREAGRPYNEQFF
TRBJ2-3	TRBV6-2/TRBV6-3	CASSLLPDTQYF
TRBJ2-1	TRBV7-2	CATRTFSYNEQFF
TRBJ2-1	TRBV12-3/TRBV12-4	CASSLVVAGGPREQFF
TRBJ2-1	TRBV5-1	CASRGRSDEQFF
TRBJ2-7	TRBV6-2/TRBV6-3	CASNGRGTYEQYF
TRBJ2-3	TRBV5-4	CASSLGRNTQYF
TRBJ2-3	TRBV29-1	CSAGGLQGSDTQYF
TRBJ1-2	TRBV4-1	CASSQVDGATATF
TRBJ1-5	TRBV12-3/TRBV12-4	CASSFGVGGQPQHF
TRBJ1-2	TRBV7-6	CASSPRDSSIYGYTF
TRBJ1-4	TRBV5-1	CASRNDRENEKLFF
TRBJ2-1	TRBV9	CASSVEGVPYNEQFF
TRBJ2-2	TRBV27	CASSSGANTGELFF
TRBJ1-3	TRBV7-9	CASSHPRTAYSGNTIYF
TRBJ1-5	TRBV5-8	CASSTFSNQPQHF